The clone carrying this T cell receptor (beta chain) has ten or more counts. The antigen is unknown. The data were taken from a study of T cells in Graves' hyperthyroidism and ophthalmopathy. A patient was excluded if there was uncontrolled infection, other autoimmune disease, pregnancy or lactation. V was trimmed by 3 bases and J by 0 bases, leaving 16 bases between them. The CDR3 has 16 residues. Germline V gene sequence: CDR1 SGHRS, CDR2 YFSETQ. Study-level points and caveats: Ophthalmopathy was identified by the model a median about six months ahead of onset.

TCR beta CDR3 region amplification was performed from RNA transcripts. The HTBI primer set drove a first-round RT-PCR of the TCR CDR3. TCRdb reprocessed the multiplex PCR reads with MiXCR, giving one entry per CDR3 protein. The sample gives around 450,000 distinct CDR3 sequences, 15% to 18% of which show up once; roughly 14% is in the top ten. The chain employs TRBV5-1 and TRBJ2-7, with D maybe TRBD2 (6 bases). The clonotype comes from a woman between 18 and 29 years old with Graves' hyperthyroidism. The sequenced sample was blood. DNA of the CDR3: TGCGCCAGCAGCTCCGGGCAGGGAGGATCCTCCTACGAGCAGTACTTC. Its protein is CASSSGQGGSSYEQYF.